Described below is a single T cell receptor beta chain sequence and its context. Its antigen is not known. These data are taken from a study of T cells in Graves' hyperthyroidism and ophthalmopathy. Study findings and constraints: Progression to ophthalmopathy was predicted a median of about 6.6 months early.

V dropped 6 bases and J dropped 2; count of bases not matched to a gene: 7. Germline V gives CDR1 SGHTA, CDR2 FQGTGA. The CDR3 length is 15 residues. RNA transcripts gave rise to amplified TCR beta CDR3 regions. The HTBI set primed first-round TCR CDR3 RT-PCR. TCRdb re-called the multiplex PCR reads with MiXCR, one entry per CDR3 protein. The table lists some 510,000 distinct CDR3 sequences, under 60% of them singletons. The diagnoses drew upon clinical symptoms, serum thyroxine and TRAb, thyroid ultrasound and orbital computed tomography. The chain recombines TRBV7-3 with TRBJ1-3, with 7 bases lining up with TRBD1. This receptor was identified in a woman between 18 and 29 years old with Graves' hyperthyroidism. The specimen was peripheral blood or thyroid tissue (not recorded which). The CDR3 sequence is CASSFDRAPGNTIYF. The CDR3 DNA reads TGTGCCAGCAGTTTCGACAGGGCTCCTGGAAACACCATATATTTT.